These T cell receptor beta chains were read from a single sample in a study of graft-versus-host responses after intestinal transplantation. For these TCRs, the target antigens are not known. Libraries were prepared by immunoSEQ multiplex PCR; TCRdb keeps only in-frame clonotypes and omits some of them. The sample gives 100,000 or so clones, around 92% of which show up once; under 0.2% is in the top ten. The specimen was unstimulated CD4+ T cells sorted from spleen or lymph node cells, collected before transplant. Receptor source: a human donor who was the organ donor for an intestinal transplant. The CDR3 runs from the conserved cysteine through the conserved F or W. The D gene is left open where the match is weak. Clone size is shown for a subset of rows, as once, few, many or a class of expanded clone.

16 | . | TRBJ2-7 | TRBV7-2 | . | CASSFGIQAASYEQYF | TGTGCCAGCAGCTTCGGGATCCAGGCCGCCTCCTACGAGCAGTACTTC
16 | . | TRBJ2-1 | TRBV28 | . | CASSSIWDSGFNEQFF | TGTGCCAGCAGTTCAATATGGGACAGCGGGTTCAATGAGCAGTTCTTC
17 | TRBD2 | TRBJ2-3 | TRBV11-2 | . | CASSLPYRLGGTDTQYF | TGTGCCAGCAGCCTACCCTACCGGTTGGGGGGGACAGATACGCAGTATTTT
16 | TRBD2 | TRBJ2-1 | TRBV4-1 | . | CASSHSLAGGLDEQFF | TGCGCCAGCAGCCATAGCCTAGCGGGGGGGCTGGATGAGCAGTTCTTC
15 | . | TRBJ1-5 | TRBV2 | . | CASSRDTLSNQPQHF | TGTGCCAGCAGTCGGGACACCCTTAGCAATCAGCCCCAGCATTTT
15 | . | TRBJ1-3 | TRBV4-1 | once | CASSKQVVSGNTIYF | TGCGCCAGCAGCAAGCAGGTGGTATCTGGAAACACCATATATTTT
14 | . | TRBJ1-1 | TRBV4-1 | . | CASSQDRGNTEAFF | TGCGCCAGCAGCCAAGACAGGGGGAACACTGAAGCTTTCTTT
13 | . | TRBJ1-1 | TRBV28 | . | CASSRTVVTEAFF | TGTGCCAGCAGCCGTACAGTAGTCACTGAAGCTTTCTTT
16 | TRBD1 | TRBJ2-3 | TRBV4-3 | . | CASSKGQGASTDTQYF | TGCGCCAGCAGCAAGGGACAGGGGGCCAGCACAGATACGCAGTATTTT
14 | . | TRBJ2-7 | TRBV11-2 | . | CASSLIAGLGEQYF | TGTGCCAGCAGCTTAATTGCAGGGCTTGGCGAGCAGTACTTC
15 | . | TRBJ1-1 | TRBV6-1 | . | CASSEAHVRMVEAFF | TGTGCCAGCAGTGAAGCCCACGTCAGGATGGTTGAAGCTTTCTTT
16 | TRBD2 | TRBJ2-2 | TRBV7-9 | . | CASRQLAITNTGELFF | TGTGCCAGCAGACAACTAGCGATCACGAACACCGGGGAGCTGTTTTTT
15 | . | TRBJ1-4 | TRBV29-1 | once | CSVTGTGATNEKLFF | TGCAGCGTTACCGGGACGGGAGCAACTAATGAAAAACTGTTTTTT
16 | TRBD2 | TRBJ2-7 | TRBV18 | . | CASSPLQAGSSYEQYF | TGTGCCAGCTCACCTCTTCAAGCGGGAAGCTCCTACGAGCAGTACTTC
13 | TRBD1 | TRBJ1-2 | TRBV5-4 | . | CASRRGQADGYTF | TGTGCCAGCAGACGGGGACAGGCAGATGGCTACACCTTC
17 | TRBD2 | TRBJ2-7 | TRBV4-2 | . | CASSQVDPAGESYEQYF | TGTGCCAGCAGCCAAGTCGACCCAGCGGGGGAGTCCTACGAGCAGTACTTC
13 | TRBD1 | TRBJ1-2 | TRBV5-1 | . | CASSATGGNGYTF | TGCGCCAGCAGCGCAACAGGGGGGAATGGCTACACCTTC
15 | TRBD1 | TRBJ2-5 | TRBV5-6 | . | CASSIAGTVQETQYF | TGTGCCAGCAGCATAGCCGGGACAGTACAAGAGACCCAGTACTTC
14 | TRBD1 | TRBJ2-7 | TRBV19 | . | CASSVKTGNYEQYF | TGTGCCAGTAGTGTAAAGACAGGGAACTACGAGCAGTACTTC
13 | TRBD1 | TRBJ2-7 | TRBV27 | once | CASSGDRGYEQYF | TGTGCCAGCAGTGGGGACAGGGGGTACGAGCAGTACTTC
13 | . | TRBJ1-1 | TRBV7-9 | . | CASSLVGGYEAFF | TGTGCCAGCAGCTTAGTCGGCGGATATGAAGCTTTCTTT
17 | TRBD1 | TRBJ2-1 | TRBV15 | . | CATSSYDRARSYNEQFF | TGTGCCACCAGCAGTTACGACAGGGCCCGCTCCTACAATGAGCAGTTCTTC
14 | TRBD1 | TRBJ1-5 | TRBV27 | . | CASSFKGANQPQHF | TGTGCCAGCAGTTTTAAGGGGGCAAATCAGCCCCAGCATTTT
13 | TRBD1 | TRBJ1-2 | TRBV11-2 | . | CASSLGRGLGYTF | TGTGCCAGCAGCTTAGGCAGGGGGCTTGGCTACACCTTC
14 | TRBD1 | TRBJ1-4 | TRBV5-4 | . | CASSRTGTDEKLFF | TGTGCCAGCAGCCGGACAGGGACGGATGAAAAACTGTTTTTT
16 | . | TRBJ2-1 | TRBV5-1 | . | CASSPPFRGSHNEQFF | TGCGCCAGCAGCCCCCCATTCAGGGGAAGTCACAATGAGCAGTTCTTC
14 | TRBD1 | TRBJ2-7 | TRBV5-6 | . | CASSYDRAPYEQYF | TGTGCCAGCAGCTATGACAGGGCTCCCTACGAGCAGTACTTC
15 | TRBD1 | TRBJ1-5 | TRBV5-1 | . | CASSLATGGNQPQHF | TGCGCCAGCAGCTTGGCCACAGGGGGCAATCAGCCCCAGCATTTT
16 | TRBD2 | TRBJ2-3 | TRBV4-1 | . | CASSQGTSGGTDTQYF | TGCGCCAGCAGCCAGGGGACTAGCGGGGGTACAGATACGCAGTATTTT
14 | . | TRBJ1-6 | TRBV28 | . | CASSVGGNNSPLHF | TGTGCCAGCAGCGTGGGCGGGAATAATTCACCCCTCCACTTT
12 | . | TRBJ1-6 | TRBV2 | . | CASSATVSPLHF | TGTGCCAGCAGTGCGACAGTCTCACCCCTCCACTTT
13 | TRBD1 | TRBJ1-2 | TRBV7-9 | few | CASSSGQYYGYTF | TGTGCCAGCAGCTCGGGACAGTACTATGGCTACACCTTC
16 | TRBD1 | TRBJ1-1 | TRBV18 | . | CASSPYTGGMNTEAFF | TGTGCCAGCTCACCATACACAGGGGGGATGAACACTGAAGCTTTCTTT
14 | TRBD1 | TRBJ1-5 | TRBV18 | . | CASSPTGEGQPQHF | TGTGCCAGCTCACCGACAGGGGAAGGTCAGCCCCAGCATTTT
14 | . | TRBJ1-3 | TRBV9 | . | CASSPRVSGNTIYF | TGTGCCAGCAGCCCCAGGGTCTCTGGAAACACCATATATTTT
14 | . | TRBJ2-7 | TRBV28 | . | CASIPGSTPYEQYF | TGTGCCAGCATCCCCGGGTCGACCCCCTACGAGCAGTACTTC
15 | TRBD1 | TRBJ1-2 | TRBV11-2 | . | CASSHSNSGGHGYTF | TGTGCCAGCAGCCATTCCAATTCAGGGGGCCATGGCTACACCTTC
13 | . | TRBJ1-1 | TRBV2 | . | CASSGLRGTEAFF | TGTGCCAGCAGTGGACTTCGGGGCACTGAAGCTTTCTTT
14 | . | TRBJ1-5 | TRBV19 | . | CASSITSINQPQHF | TGTGCCAGTAGTATAACCAGTATCAATCAGCCCCAGCATTTT
13 | . | TRBJ1-1 | TRBV7-6 | . | CASSLDEATEAFF | TGTGCCAGCAGCTTAGACGAGGCCACTGAAGCTTTCTTT
17 | TRBD1 | TRBJ1-3 | TRBV7-9 | . | CASSSRDRKLSGNTIYF | TGTGCCAGCAGCTCCCGGGACAGGAAACTCTCTGGAAACACCATATATTTT
15 | . | TRBJ1-1 | TRBV9 | . | CASSPIRGLGTEAFF | TGTGCCAGCAGCCCCATCCGGGGTCTGGGCACTGAAGCTTTCTTT
16 | TRBD1 | TRBJ1-4 | TRBV19 | . | CASSIDPGTGKEKLFF | TGTGCCAGTAGTATAGACCCCGGGACAGGGAAGGAAAAACTGTTTTTT
15 | TRBD2 | TRBJ2-2 | TRBV9 | . | CASSVVSGGAGELFF | TGTGCCAGCAGCGTAGTTAGCGGGGGGGCCGGGGAGCTGTTTTTT
16 | TRBD2 | TRBJ2-3 | TRBV7-3 | . | CASSPLAGGVTDTQYF | TGTGCCAGCAGCCCCTTAGCGGGGGGAGTCACAGATACGCAGTATTTT
15 | TRBD1 | TRBJ1-2 | TRBV4-3 | . | CASSQLGTANYGYTF | TGCGCCAGCAGCCAACTCGGGACAGCTAACTATGGCTACACCTTC